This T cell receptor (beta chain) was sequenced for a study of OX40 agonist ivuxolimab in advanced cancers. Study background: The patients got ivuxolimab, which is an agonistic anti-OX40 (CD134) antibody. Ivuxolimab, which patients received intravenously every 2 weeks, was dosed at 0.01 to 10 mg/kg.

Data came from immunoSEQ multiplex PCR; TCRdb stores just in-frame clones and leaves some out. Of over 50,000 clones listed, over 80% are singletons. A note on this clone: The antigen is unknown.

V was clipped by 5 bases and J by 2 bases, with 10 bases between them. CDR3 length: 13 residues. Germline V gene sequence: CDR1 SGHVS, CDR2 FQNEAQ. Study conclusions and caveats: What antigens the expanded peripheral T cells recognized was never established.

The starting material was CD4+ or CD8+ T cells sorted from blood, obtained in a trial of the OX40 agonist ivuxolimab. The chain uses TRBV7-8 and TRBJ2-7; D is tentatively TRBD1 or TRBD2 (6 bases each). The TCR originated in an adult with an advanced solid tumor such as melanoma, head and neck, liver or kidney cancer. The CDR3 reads CASSPRGAYEQYF. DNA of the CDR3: TGTGCCAGCAGCCCAAGGGGGGCCTACGAGCAGTACTTC.